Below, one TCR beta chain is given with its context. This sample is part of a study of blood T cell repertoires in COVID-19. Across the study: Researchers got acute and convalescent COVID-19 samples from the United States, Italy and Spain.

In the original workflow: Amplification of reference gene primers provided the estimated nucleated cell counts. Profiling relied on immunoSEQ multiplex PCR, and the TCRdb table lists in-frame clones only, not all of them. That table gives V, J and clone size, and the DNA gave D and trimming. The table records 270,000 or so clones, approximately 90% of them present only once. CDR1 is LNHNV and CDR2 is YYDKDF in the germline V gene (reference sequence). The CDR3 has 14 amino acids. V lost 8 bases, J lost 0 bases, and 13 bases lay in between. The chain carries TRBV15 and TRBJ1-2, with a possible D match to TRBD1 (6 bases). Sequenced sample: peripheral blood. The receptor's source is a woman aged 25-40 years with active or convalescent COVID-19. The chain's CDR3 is CATSTGRANYGYTF. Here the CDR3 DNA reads TGTGCCACCTCAACAGGGAGGGCTAACTATGGCTACACCTTC.